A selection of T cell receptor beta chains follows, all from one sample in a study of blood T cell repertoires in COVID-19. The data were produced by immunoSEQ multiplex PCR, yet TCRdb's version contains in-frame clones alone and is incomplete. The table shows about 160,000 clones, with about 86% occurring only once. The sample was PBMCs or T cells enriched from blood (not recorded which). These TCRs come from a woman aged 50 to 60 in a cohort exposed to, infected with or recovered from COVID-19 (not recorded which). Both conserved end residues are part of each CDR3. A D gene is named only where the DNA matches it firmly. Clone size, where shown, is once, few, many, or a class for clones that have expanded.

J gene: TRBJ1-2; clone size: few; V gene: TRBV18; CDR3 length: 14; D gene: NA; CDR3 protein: CASSPSGLEYGYTF; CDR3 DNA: TGTGCCAGCTCACCATCAGGTTTAGAATATGGCTACACCTTC
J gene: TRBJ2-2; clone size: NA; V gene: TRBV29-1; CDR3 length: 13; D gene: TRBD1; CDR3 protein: CSVSRQGFGELFF; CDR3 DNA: TGCAGCGTTTCAAGACAGGGATTCGGGGAGCTGTTTTTT
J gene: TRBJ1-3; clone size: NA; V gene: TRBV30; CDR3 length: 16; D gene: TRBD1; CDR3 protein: CAWSGQGASSGNTIYF; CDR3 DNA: TGTGCCTGGAGTGGACAGGGGGCCTCCTCTGGAAACACCATATATTTT
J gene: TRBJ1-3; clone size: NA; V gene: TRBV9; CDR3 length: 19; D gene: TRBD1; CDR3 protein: CASSDRDRDIPLSGNTIYF; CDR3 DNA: TGTGCCAGCAGCGACCGGGACAGGGACATCCCGCTCTCTGGAAACACCATATATTTT
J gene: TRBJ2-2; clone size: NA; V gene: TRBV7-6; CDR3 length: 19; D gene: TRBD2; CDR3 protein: CASSLHGGSGGSYTGELFF; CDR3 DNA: TGTGCCAGCAGCCTCCACGGGGGTAGCGGGGGGTCCTACACCGGGGAGCTGTTTTTT
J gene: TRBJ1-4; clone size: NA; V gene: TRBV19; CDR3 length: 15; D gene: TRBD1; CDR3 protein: CASSPLRTGGEKLFF; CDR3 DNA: TGTGCCAGTAGTCCCTTACGGACAGGGGGCGAAAAACTGTTTTTT
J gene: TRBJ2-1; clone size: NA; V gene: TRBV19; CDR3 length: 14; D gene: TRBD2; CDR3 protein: CAIDGAGGPDEQFF; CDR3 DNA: TGTGCCATCGACGGGGCGGGAGGGCCCGATGAGCAGTTCTTC
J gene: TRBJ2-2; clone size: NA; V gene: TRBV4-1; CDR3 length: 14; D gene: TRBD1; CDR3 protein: CASSQGQGAGELFF; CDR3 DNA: TGCGCCAGCAGCCAAGGACAGGGCGCCGGGGAGCTGTTTTTT
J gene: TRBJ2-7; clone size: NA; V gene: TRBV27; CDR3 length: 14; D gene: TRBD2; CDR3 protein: CASSLAGRGYEQYF; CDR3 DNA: TGTGCCAGCAGTCTAGCGGGGCGGGGATACGAGCAGTACTTC
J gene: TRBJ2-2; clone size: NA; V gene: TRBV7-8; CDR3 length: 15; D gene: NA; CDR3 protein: CASSLGRSVTGELFF; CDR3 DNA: TGTGCCAGCAGCTTAGGGCGGAGCGTCACCGGGGAGCTGTTTTTT
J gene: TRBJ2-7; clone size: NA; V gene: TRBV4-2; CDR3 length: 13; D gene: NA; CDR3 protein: CASSGAVNYEQYF; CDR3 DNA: TGTGCCAGCAGCGGGGCGGTTAACTACGAGCAGTACTTC
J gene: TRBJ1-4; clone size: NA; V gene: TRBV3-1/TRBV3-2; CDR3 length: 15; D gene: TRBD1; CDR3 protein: CASSQDPGQGEKLFF; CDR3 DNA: TGTGCCAGCAGCCAAGATCCCGGACAGGGTGAAAAACTGTTTTTT
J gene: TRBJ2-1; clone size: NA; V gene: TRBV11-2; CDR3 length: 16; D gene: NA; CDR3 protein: CASSSVTSSAYNEQFF; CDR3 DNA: TGTGCCAGCAGCTCAGTAACTAGTAGCGCCTACAATGAGCAGTTCTTC
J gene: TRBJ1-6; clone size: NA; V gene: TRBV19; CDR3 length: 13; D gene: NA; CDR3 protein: CASTEGTGSPLHF; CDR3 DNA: TGTGCCAGTACCGAAGGAACGGGTTCACCCCTCCACTTT
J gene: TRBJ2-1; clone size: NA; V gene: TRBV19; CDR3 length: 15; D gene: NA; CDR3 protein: CASTPRAGSYNEQFF; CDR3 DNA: TGTGCCAGTACCCCGCGGGCAGGCTCCTACAATGAGCAGTTCTTC
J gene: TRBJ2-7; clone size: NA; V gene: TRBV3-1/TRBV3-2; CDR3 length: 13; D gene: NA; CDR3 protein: CASSHDFSYEQYF; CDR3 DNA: TGTGCCAGCAGCCATGACTTCTCCTACGAGCAGTACTTC
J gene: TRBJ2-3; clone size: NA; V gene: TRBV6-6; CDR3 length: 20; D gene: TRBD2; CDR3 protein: CASSRRTSGSGLPGTDTQYF; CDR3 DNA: TGTGCCAGCAGCCGGCGGACTAGCGGGAGCGGGCTTCCGGGAACAGATACGCAGTATTTT
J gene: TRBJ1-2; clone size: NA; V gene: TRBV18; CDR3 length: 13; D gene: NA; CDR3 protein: CASSPSGLYGYTF; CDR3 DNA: TGTGCCAGCTCTCCCTCGGGTCTCTATGGCTACACCTTC
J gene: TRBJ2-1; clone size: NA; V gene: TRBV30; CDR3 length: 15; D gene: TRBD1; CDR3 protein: CAWSTTSGGTNEQFF; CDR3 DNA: TGTGCCTGGAGTACGACGTCAGGGGGCACGAATGAGCAGTTCTTC
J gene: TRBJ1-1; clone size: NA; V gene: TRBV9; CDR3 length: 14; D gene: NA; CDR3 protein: CASSTGHRNTEAFF; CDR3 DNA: TGTGCCAGCAGCACGGGACACAGAAACACTGAAGCTTTCTTT
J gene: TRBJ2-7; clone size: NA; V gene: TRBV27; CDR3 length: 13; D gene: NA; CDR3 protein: CASSYQGTNEQYF; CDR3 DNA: TGTGCCAGCAGTTACCAGGGGACCAACGAGCAGTACTTC
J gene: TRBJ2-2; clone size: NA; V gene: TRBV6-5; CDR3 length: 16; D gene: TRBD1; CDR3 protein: CASSYGQGASTGELFF; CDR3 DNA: TGTGCCAGCAGTTACGGACAGGGGGCTAGCACCGGGGAGCTGTTTTTT
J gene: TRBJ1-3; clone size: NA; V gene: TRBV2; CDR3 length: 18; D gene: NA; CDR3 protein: CASTPRTAGNRAGNTIYF; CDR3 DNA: TGTGCCAGCACCCCGAGAACCGCCGGGAACAGGGCAGGAAACACCATATATTTT
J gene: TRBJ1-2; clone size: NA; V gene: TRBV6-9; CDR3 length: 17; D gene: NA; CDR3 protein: CASSFHPPPAKNYGYTF; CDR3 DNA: TGTGCCAGCAGTTTTCACCCTCCGCCCGCGAAGAACTATGGCTACACCTTC
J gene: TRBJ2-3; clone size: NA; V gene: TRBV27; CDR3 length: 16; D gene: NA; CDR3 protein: CASSTYGVRLSDTQYF; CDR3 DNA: TGTGCCAGCAGTACTTATGGAGTGCGTTTGTCAGATACGCAGTATTTT